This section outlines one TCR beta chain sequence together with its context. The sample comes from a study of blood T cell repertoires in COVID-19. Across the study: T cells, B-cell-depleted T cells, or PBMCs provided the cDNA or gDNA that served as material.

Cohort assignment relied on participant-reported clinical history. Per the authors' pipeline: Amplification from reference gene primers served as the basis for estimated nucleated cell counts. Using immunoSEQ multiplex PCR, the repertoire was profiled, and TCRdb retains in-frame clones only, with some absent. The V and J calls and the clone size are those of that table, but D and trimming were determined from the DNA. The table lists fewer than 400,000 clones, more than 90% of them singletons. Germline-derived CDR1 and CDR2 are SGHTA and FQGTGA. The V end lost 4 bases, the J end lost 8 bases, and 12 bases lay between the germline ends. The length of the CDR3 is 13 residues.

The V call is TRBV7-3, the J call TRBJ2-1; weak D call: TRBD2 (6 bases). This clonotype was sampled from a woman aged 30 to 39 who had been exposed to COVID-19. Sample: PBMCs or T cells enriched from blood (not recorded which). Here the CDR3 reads CASSSAASDEQFF. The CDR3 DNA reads TGTGCCAGCAGCTCCGCCGCTAGCGATGAGCAGTTCTTC.